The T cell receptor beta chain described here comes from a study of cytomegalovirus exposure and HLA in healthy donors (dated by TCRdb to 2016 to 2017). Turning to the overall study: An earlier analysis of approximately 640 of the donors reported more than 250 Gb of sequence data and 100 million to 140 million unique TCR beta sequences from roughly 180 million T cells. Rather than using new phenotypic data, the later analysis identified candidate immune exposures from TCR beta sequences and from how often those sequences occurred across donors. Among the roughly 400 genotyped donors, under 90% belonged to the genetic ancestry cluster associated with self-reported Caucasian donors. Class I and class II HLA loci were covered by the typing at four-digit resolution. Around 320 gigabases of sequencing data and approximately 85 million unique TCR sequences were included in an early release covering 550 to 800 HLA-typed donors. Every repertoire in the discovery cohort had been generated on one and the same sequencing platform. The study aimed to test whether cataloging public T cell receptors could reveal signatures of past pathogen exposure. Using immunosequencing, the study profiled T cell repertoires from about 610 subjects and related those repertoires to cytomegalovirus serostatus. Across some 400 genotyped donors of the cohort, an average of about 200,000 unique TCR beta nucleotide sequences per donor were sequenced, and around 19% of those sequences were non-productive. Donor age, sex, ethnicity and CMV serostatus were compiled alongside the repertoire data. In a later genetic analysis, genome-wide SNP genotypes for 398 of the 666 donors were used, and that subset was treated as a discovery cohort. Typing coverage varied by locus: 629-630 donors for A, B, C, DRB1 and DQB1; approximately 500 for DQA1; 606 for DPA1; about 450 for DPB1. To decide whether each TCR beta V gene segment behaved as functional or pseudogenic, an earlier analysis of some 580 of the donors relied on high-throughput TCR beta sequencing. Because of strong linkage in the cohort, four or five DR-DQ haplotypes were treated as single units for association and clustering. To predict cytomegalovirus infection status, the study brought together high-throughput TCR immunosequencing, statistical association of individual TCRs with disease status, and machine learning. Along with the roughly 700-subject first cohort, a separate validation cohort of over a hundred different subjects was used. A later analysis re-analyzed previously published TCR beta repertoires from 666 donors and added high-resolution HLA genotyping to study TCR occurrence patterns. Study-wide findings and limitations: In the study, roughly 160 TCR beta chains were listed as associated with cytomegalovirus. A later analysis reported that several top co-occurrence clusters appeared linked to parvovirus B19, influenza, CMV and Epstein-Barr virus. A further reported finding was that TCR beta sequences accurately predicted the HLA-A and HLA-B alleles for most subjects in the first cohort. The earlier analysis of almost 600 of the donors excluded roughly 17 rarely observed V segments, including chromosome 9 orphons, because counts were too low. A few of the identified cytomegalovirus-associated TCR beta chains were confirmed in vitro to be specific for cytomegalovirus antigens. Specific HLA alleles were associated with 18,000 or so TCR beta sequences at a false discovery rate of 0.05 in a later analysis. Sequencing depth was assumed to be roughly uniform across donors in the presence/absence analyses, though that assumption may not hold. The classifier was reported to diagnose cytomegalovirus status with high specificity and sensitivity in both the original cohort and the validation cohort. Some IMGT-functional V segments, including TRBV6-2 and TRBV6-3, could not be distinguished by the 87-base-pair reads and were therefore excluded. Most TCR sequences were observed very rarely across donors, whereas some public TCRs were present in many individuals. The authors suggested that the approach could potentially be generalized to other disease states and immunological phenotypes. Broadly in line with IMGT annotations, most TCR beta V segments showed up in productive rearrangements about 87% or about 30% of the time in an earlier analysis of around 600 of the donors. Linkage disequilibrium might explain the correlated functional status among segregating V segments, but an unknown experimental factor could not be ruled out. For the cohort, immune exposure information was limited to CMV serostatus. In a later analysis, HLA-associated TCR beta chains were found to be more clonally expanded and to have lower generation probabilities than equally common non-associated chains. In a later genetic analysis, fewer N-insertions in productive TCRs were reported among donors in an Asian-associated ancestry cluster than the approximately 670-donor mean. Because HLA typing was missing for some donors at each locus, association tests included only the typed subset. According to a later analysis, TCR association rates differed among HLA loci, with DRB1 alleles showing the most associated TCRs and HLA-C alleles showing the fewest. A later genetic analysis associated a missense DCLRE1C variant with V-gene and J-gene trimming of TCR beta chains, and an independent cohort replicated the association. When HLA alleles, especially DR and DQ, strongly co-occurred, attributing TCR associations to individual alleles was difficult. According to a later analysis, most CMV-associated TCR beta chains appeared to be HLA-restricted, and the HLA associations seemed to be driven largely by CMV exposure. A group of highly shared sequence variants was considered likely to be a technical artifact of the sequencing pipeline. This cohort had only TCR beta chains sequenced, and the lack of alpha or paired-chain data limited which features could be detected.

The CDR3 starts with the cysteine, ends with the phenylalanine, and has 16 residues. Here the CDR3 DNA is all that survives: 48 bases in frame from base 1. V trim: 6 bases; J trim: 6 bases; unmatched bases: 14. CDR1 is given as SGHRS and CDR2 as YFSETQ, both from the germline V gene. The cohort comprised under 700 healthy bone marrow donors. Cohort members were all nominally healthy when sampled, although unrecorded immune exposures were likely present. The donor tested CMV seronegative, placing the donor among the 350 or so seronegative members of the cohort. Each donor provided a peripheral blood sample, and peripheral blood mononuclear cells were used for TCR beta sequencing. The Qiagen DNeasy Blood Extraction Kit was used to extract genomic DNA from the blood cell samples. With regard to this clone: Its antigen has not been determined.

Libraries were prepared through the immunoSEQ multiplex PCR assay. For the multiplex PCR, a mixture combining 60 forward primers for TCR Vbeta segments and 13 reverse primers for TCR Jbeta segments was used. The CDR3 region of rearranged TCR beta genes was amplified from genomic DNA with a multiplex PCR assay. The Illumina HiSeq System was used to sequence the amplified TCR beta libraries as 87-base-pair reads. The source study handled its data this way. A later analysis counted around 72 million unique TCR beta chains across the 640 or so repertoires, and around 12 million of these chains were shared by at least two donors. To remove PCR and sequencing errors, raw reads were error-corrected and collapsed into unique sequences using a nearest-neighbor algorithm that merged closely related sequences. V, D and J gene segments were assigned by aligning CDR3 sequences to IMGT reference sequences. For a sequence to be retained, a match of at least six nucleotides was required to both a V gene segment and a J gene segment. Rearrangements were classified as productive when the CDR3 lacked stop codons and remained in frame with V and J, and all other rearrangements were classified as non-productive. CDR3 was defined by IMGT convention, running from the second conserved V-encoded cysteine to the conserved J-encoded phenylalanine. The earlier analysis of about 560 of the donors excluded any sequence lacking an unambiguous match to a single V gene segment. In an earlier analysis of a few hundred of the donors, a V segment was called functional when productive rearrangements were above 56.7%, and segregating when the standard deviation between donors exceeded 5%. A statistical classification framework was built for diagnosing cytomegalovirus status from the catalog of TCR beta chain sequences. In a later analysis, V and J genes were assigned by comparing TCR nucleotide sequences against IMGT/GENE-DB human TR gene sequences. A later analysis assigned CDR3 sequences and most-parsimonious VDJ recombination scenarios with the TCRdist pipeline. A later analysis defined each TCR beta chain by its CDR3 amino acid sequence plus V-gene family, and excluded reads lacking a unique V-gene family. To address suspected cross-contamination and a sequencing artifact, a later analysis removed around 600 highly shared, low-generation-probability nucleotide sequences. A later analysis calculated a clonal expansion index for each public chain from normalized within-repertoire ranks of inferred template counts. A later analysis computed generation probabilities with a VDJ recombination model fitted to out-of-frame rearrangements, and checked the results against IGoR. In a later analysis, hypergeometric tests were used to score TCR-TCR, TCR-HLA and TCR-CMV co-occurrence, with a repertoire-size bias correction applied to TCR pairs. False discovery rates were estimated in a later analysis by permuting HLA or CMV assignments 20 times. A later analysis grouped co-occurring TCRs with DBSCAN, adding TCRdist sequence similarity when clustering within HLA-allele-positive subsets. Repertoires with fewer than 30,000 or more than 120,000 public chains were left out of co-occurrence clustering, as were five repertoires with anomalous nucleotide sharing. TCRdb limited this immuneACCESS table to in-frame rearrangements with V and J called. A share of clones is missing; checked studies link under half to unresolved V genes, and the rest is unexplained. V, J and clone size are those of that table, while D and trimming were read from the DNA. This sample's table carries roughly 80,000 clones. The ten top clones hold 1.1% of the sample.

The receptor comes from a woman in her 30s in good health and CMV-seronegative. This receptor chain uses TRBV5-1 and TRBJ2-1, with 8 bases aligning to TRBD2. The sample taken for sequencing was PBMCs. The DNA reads TGCGCCAGCACCCTCTCGGGACTAGGGTGGGGCAATGAGCAGTTCTTC. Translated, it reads CASTLSGLGWGNEQFF.